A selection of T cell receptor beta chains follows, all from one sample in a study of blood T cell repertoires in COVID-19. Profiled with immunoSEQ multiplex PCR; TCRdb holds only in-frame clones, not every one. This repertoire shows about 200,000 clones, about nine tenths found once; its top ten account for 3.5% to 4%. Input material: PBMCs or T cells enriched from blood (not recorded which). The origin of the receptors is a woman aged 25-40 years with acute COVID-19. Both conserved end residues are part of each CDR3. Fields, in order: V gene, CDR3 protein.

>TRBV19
CASSTGHFSTDTQYF
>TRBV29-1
CSAPLAGGSYEQFF
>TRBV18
CASSPSLDRGTFYGYTF
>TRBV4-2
CASSPASGGHTGELFF
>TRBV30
CAWSVQRLQYF
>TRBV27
CASSSFTGYQETQYF
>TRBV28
CASSLTELDATNEKLFF
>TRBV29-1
CSVEDRSGGAWVLNEQFF
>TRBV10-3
CAISESTGGIESPLHF
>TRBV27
CASSGSGGPQHF
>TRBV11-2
CASSLVLSNSPLHF
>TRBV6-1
CASSEARGNSNYGYTF
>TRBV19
CASSMTGPDTQYF
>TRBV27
CASSLAANTEAFF
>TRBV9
CASSTRQYSGNTIYF
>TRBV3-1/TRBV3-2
CASSQGLSSYEQYF